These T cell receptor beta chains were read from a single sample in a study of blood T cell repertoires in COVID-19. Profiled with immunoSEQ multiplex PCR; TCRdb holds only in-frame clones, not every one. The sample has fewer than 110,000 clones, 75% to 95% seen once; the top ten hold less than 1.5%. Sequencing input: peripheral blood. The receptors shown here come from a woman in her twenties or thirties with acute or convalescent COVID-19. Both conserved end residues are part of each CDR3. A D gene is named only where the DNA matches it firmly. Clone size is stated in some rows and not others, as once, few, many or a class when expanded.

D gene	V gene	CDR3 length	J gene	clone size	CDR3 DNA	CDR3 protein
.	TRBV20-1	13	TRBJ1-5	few	TGCAGTGCTATTGAGCGCGCCACCGTGCCCCAGCATTTT	CSAIERATVPQHF
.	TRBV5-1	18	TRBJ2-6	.	TGCGCCAGCAGCTTGGAAGGGGTTATTTACTCTGGGGCCAACGTCCTGACTTTC	CASSLEGVIYSGANVLTF
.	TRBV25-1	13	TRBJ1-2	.	TGTGCCAGCAGTGAATCGGGGGGCTATGGCTACACCTTC	CASSESGGYGYTF
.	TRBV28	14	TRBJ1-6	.	TGTGCCATGCAACAGAGCTCCTATAATTCACCCCTCCACTTT	CAMQQSSYNSPLHF
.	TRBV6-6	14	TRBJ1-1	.	TGTGCCAGCGCACCCCGCGGAACGAACACTGAAGCTTTCTTT	CASAPRGTNTEAFF
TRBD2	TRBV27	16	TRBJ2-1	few	TGTGCCAGCAGTTTATTAAGCGGGAGCCGGTACAATGAGCAGTTCTTC	CASSLLSGSRYNEQFF
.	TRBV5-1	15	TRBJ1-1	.	TGCGCCAGCAGCTTGGGCAGGCAGGGGAACACTGAAGCTTTCTTT	CASSLGRQGNTEAFF
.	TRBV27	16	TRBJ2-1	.	TGTGCCAGCGGAACCAGTTTTGGGGGGTACTACAATGAGCAGTTCTTC	CASGTSFGGYYNEQFF
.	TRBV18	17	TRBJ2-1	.	TGTGCCAGCTCACCACCGGTAGGAGTTGCGGCCTACAATGAGCAGTTCTTC	CASSPPVGVAAYNEQFF
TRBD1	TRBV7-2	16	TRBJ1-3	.	TGTGCCAGCAGCTTAATCGGACAGGGCCCTGGAAACACCATATATTTT	CASSLIGQGPGNTIYF
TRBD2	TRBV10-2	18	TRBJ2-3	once	TGCGCCAGCAGCCCCCGGGGGGTTGGCGGGGGGTTTTCAGATACGCAGTATTTT	CASSPRGVGGGFSDTQYF
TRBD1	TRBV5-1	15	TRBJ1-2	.	TGCGCCAGCAGCTCCGAAGGGACAGGGGGCAATGGCTACACCTTC	CASSSEGTGGNGYTF
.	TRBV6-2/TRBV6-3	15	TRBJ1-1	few	TGTGCCAGCAGTTACTCGATTCCCGGGAACACTGAAGCTTTCTTT	CASSYSIPGNTEAFF
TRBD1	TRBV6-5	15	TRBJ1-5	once	TGTGCCAGCAGTCTTGACAGGGCCAGAAGTCAGCCCCAGCATTTT	CASSLDRARSQPQHF
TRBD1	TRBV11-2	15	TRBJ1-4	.	TGTGCCAGCAGCGTCTACAGGGGTGGGGATGAAAAACTGTTTTTT	CASSVYRGGDEKLFF
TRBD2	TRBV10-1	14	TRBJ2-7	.	TGCGCCAGCAAACCGGGACTAGCTTGCTACGAGCAGTACTTC	CASKPGLACYEQYF
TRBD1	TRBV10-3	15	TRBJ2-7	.	TGTGCCATCAGTGTCGGACAGGGGTTATCCTACGAGCAGTACTTC	CAISVGQGLSYEQYF
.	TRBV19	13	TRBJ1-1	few	TGTGCCAGTAGTCTCGACAGGAACACTGAAGCTTTCTTT	CASSLDRNTEAFF
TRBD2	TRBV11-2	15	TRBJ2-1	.	TGTGCCAGCAGCTTCGGGGGGGTAACCTACAATGAGCAGTTCTTC	CASSFGGVTYNEQFF
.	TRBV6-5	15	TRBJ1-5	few	TGTGCCAGCAGTAGCAAGGGGAGGGACAATCAGCCCCAGCATTTT	CASSSKGRDNQPQHF
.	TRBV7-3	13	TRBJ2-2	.	TGTGCCAGCAGCCAGACTAGCACCGGGGAGCTGTTTTTT	CASSQTSTGELFF
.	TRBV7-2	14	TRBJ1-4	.	TGTGCCAGCAGCGTACAGGGCCCCCTCGAAAAACTGTTTTTT	CASSVQGPLEKLFF
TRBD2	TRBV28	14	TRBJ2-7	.	TGTGCCAGCAGTTGGGTGAGACTAGCACCCGAGCAGTACTTC	CASSWVRLAPEQYF
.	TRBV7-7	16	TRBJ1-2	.	TGTGCTAGCAGCTTTTCCCGGTCGCCTTCTAACTATGGCTACACCTTC	CASSFSRSPSNYGYTF
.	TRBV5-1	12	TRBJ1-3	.	TGCGCCAGCTCAAACTCTGGAAACACCATATATTTT	CASSNSGNTIYF
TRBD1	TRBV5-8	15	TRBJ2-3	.	TGTGCCAGCAGCACAGGGGGCGTGGGTCGGGATACGCAGTATTTT	CASSTGGVGRDTQYF
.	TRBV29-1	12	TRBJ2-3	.	TGCAGCGTTGCCCCAAGCACAGATACGCAGTATTTT	CSVAPSTDTQYF
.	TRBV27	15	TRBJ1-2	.	TGTGCCAGCAGTCTAAACGGACAATCTAACTATGGCTACACCTTC	CASSLNGQSNYGYTF
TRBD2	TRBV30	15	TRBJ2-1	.	TGTGCCTGGGACATAGCGGGGACCCGGGGTAATGAGCAGTTCTTC	CAWDIAGTRGNEQFF
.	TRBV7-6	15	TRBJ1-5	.	TGTGCCAGCAGGAAAGACATGAATAGCAATCAGCCCCAGCATTTT	CASRKDMNSNQPQHF
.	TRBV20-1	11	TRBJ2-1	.	TGCAGTTTCGTTTTTAACAATGAGCAGTTCTTC	CSFVFNNEQFF
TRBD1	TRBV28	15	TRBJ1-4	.	TGTGCCAGCACCTTTCGGGGACAGACCTTTGAAAAACTGTTTTTT	CASTFRGQTFEKLFF
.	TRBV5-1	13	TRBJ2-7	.	TGCGCCAGCAGCCCCGGGGATTCCTACGAGCAGTACTTC	CASSPGDSYEQYF
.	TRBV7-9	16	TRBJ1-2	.	TGTGCCAGCAGCTCAGGACCGCTAATAGGGGGCTATGGCTACACCTTC	CASSSGPLIGGYGYTF
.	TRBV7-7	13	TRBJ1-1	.	TGTGCCAGCAGCTTATCCAAGAACACTGAAGCTTTCTTT	CASSLSKNTEAFF
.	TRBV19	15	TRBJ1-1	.	TGTGCCAGTAGTATAGAGGCAGGGATTGGCACTGAAGCTTTCTTT	CASSIEAGIGTEAFF
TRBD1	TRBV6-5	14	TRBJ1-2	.	TGTGCCAGCGCGGGGACAGGGGGGGCCTATGGCTACACCTTC	CASAGTGGAYGYTF
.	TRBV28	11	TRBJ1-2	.	TGTGCCAGCAGATCCTTCTATGGCTACACCTTC	CASRSFYGYTF
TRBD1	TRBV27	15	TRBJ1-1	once	TGTGCCAGCAGTTTAGGGACAGGGGTGTATGGTGAAGCTTTCTTT	CASSLGTGVYGEAFF
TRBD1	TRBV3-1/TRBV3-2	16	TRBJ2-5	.	TGTGCCAGCAGCCAAAGACAGGGGCCAAGCAAAGAGACCCAGTACTTC	CASSQRQGPSKETQYF
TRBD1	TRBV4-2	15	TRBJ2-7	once	TGTGCCAGCAGCCAACCGACAGGGCCGGTCTACGAGCAGTACTTC	CASSQPTGPVYEQYF
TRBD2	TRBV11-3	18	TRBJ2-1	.	TGTGCCAGCAGCTTAGTCGGGGGAGTCGGGGGGTCCTACAATGAGCAGTTCTTC	CASSLVGGVGGSYNEQFF
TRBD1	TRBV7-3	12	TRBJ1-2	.	TGTGCCACCGGCCGACAGGGGGATGGCTACACCTTC	CATGRQGDGYTF
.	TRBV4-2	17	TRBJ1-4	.	TGTGCCAGCAGCCAAGAAGAGGACTTCCTTCGTCCGGAAAAACTGTTTTTT	CASSQEEDFLRPEKLFF
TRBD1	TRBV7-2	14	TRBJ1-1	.	TGTGCCAGCAGCCTCGACAGGGCGAGCACTGAAGCTTTCTTT	CASSLDRASTEAFF
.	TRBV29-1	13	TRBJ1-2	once	TGCAGCGCTTCGGACAGAACTAACTATGGCTACACCTTC	CSASDRTNYGYTF
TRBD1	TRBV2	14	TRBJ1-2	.	TGTGCCAGCAGTGAGGACAGGGGTGGCTATGGCTACACCTTC	CASSEDRGGYGYTF
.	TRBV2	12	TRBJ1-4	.	TGTGCTGACCGGGACTTGGATGAAAAACTGTTTTTT	CADRDLDEKLFF
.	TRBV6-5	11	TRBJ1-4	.	TGTGCCAGCAGACAGAATGAAAAACTGTTTTTT	CASRQNEKLFF
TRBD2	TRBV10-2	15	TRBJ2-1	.	TGCGCCAGCACCCCTGTCGGGGGGGCCTGGGGTGAGCAGTTCTTC	CASTPVGGAWGEQFF
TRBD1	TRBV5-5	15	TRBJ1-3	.	TGTGCCAGCAGCCCGTCTGACAGGGCTGGAAACACCATATATTTT	CASSPSDRAGNTIYF
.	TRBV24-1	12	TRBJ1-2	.	TGTGCCTCCCGTTCAGGGGACTATGGCTACACCTTC	CASRSGDYGYTF